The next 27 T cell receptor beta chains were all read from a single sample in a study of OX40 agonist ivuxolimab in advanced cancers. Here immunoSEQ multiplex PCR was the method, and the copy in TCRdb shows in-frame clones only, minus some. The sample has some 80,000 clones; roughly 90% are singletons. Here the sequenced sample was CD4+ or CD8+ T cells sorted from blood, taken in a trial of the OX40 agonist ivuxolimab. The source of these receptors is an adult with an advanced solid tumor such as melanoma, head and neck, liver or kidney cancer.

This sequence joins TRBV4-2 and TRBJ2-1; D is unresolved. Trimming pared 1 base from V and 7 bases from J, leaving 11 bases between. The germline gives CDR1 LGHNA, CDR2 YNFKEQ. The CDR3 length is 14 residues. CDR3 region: CASSQVAVGNEQFF. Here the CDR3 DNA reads TGTGCCAGCAGCCAAGTTGCGGTAGGGAATGAGCAGTTCTTC.

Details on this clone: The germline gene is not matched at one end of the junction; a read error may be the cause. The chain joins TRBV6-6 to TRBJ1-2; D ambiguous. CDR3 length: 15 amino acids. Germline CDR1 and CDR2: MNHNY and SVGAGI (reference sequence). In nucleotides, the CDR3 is TGTGCCAGCACTTACGTCGTATCCGGATTCTATGGCTACACCTTC. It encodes CASTYVVSGFYGYTF.

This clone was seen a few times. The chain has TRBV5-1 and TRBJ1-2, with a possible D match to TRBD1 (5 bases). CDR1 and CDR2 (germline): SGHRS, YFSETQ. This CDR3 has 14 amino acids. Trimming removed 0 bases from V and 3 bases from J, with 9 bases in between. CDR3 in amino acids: CASSLGQLYYGYTF. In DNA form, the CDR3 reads TGCGCCAGCAGCTTGGGACAGCTGTACTATGGCTACACCTTC.

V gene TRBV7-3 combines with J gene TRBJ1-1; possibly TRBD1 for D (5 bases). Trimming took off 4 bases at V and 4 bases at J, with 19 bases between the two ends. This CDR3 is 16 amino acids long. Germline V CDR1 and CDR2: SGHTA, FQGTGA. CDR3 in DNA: TGTGCCAGCAGCTCCGCGCTGGACGGTGGGGGCACTGAAGCTTTCTTT. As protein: CASSSALDGGGTEAFF.

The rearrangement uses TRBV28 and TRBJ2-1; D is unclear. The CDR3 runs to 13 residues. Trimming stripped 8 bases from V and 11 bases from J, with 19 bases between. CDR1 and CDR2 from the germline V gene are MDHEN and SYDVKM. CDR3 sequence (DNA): TGTGCCAGCGGATCCTTCACAGCCCGTCAGCAGTTCTTC. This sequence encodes CASGSFTARQQFF.

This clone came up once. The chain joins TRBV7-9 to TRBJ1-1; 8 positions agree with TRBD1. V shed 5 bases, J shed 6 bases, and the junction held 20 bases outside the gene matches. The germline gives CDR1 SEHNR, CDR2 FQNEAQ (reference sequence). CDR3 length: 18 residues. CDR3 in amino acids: CASSRVANGQGVRPEAFF. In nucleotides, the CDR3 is TGTGCCAGCAGCCGGGTTGCAAACGGACAGGGAGTCCGTCCTGAAGCTTTCTTT.

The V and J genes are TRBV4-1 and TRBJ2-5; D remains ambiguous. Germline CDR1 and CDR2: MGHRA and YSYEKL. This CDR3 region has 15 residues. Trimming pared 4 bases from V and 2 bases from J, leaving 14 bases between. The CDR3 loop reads CASSREGKAQETQYF. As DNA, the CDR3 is TGCGCCAGCAGCCGGGAAGGGAAGGCACAAGAGACCCAGTACTTC.

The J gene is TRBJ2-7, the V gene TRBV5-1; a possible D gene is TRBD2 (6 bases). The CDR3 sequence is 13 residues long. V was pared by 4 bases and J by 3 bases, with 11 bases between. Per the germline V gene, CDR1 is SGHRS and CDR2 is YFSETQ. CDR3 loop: CASSGGRNYEQYF. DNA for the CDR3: TGCGCCAGCAGCGGAGGGCGGAACTACGAGCAGTACTTC.

This CDR3 is CASSDPTYEQYF. Written as DNA, the CDR3 is TGTGCCAGCAGCGACCCCACCTACGAGCAGTACTTC. This chain connects TRBV7-9 to TRBJ2-7; D gene uncertain. Germline-derived CDR1 and CDR2 are SEHNR and FQNEAQ (reference sequence). This CDR3 has 12 amino acids. Deletions cut 5 bases from V and 2 bases from J, with 7 bases between.

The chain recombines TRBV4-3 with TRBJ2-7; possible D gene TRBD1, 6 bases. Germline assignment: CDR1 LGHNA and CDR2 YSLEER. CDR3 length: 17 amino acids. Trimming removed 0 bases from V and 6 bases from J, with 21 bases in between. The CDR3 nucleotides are TGCGCCAGCAGCCAAGATCATAGGACAGCACCTAGGGGCGAGCAGTACTTC. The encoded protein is CASSQDHRTAPRGEQYF.

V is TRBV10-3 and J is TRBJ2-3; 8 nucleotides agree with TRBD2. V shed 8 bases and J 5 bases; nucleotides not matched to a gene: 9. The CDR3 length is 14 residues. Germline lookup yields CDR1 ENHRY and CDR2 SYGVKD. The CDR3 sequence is CAISPGLAGDTQYF. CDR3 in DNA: TGTGCCATCTCCCCTGGACTAGCAGGAGATACGCAGTATTTT.

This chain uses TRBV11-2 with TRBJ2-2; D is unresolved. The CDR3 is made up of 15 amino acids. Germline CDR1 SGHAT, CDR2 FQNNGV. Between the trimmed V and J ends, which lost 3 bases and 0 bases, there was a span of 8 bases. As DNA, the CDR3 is TGTGCCAGCAGCTTCCGACCGGCGAACACCGGGGAGCTGTTTTTT. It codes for CASSFRPANTGELFF.

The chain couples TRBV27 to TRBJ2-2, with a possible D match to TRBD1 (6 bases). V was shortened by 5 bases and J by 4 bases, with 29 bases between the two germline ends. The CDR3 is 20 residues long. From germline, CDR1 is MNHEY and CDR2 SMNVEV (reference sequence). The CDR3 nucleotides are TGTGCCAGCAGTCCCCGTTCGCAGTTCCCCTGGGGGCGAGGCACCGGGGAGCTGTTTTTT. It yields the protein CASSPRSQFPWGRGTGELFF.

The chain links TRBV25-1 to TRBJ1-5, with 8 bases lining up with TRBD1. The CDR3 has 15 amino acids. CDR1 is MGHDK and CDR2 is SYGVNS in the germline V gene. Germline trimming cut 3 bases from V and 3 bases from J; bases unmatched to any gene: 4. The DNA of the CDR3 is TGTGCCAGCAGTGAGTCGGACAGGGACAATCAGCCCCAGCATTTT. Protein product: CASSESDRDNQPQHF.

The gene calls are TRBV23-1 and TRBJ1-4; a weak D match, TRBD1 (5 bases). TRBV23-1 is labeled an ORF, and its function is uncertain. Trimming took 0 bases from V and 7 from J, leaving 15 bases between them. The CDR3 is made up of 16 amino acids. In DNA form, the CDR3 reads TGCGCCAGCAGTCAATCCCCGGGCGGGGGGAGTGAAAAACTGTTTTTT. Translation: CASSQSPGGGSEKLFF.

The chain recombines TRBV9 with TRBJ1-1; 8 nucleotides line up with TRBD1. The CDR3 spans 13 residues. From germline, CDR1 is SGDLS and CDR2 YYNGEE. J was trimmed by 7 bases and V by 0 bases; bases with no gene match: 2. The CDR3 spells CASSVEDRGEAFF. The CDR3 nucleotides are TGTGCCAGCAGCGTAGAAGACAGGGGTGAAGCTTTCTTT.

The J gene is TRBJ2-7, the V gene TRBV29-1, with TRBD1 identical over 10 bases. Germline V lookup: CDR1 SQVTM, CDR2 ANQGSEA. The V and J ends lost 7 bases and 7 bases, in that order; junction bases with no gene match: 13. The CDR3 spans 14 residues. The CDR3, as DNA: TGCAGCGCAGCCCCCAGCGGACAGGGGGGAGAGCAGTACTTC. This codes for CSAAPSGQGGEQYF.

CDR3 residues: CASSLDFRVGETQYF. In DNA form, the CDR3 reads TGTGCCAGCAGCTTAGACTTCCGAGTGGGGGAGACCCAGTACTTC. The chain is built from TRBV11-2 and TRBJ2-5; D gene unclear. CDR1 and CDR2 (germline): SGHAT, FQNNGV. The V and J ends lost 0 bases and 5 bases respectively, with 13 bases between them. This CDR3 comprises 15 residues. Complete variable domain (other parts from reference TRBV11-2 and TRBJ2-5): EAGVAQSPRYKIIEKRQSVAFWCNPISGHATLYWYQQILGQGPKLLIQFQNNGVVDDSQLPKDRFSAERLKGVDSTLKIQPAKLEDSAVYLCASSLDFRVGETQYFGPGTRLLVL.

The CDR3, as DNA: TGTGCCAGCATCTCGGACACTGAAGCTTTCTTT. Protein sequence: CASISDTEAFF. The chain recombines TRBV5-5 with TRBJ1-1; D is uncertain. This CDR3 is built from 11 residues. From germline, CDR1 is SGHKS and CDR2 YYEKEE (reference sequence). V dropped 6 bases and J dropped 3 bases, with 6 bases sitting between them.

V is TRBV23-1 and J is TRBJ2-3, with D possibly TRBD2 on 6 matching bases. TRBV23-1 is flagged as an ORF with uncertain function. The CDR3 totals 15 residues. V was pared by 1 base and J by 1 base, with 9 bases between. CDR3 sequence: CASSQWDCCTDTQYF. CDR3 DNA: TGCGCCAGCAGTCAATGGGACTGCTGCACAGATACGCAGTATTTT.

CDR3 DNA: TGCGCCAGCAGCCCAATCGGTCCAACTAATGAAAAACTGTTTTTT. Protein sequence: CASSPIGPTNEKLFF. J is TRBJ1-4 and V is TRBV4-1; unclear D gene. The germline gives CDR1 MGHRA, CDR2 YSYEKL. The CDR3 extends over 15 amino acids. The germline V and J ends were trimmed by 4 bases and 0 bases, with 9 bases remaining between them.

This CDR3 is CAISDVSSDYNYGYTF. The CDR3 DNA reads TGTGCCATCAGTGACGTCAGTTCAGACTATAACTATGGCTACACCTTC. J is TRBJ1-2 and V is TRBV10-3, with D uncertain. Germline V gives CDR1 ENHRY, CDR2 SYGVKD. This CDR3 has 16 residues. V was shortened by 3 bases and J by 1 base, with 15 bases between the two germline ends.

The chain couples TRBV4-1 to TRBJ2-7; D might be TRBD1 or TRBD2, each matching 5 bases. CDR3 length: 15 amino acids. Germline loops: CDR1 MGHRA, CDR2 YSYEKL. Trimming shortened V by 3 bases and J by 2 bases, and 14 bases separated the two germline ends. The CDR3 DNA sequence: TGCGCCAGCAGCCACGCGGCAGGGAGAACCTACGAGCAGTACTTC. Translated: CASSHAAGRTYEQYF.

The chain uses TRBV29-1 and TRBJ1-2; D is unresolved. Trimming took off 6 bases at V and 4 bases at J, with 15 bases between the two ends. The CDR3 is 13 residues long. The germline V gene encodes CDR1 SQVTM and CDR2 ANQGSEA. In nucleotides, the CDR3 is TGCAGCGTCCCCGAGTGGTCCCTCTATGGCTACACCTTC. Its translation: CSVPEWSLYGYTF.

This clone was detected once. CDR3 residues: CASSLARTGNNLFF. In DNA, the CDR3 is TGTGCCAGCAGCTTGGCTAGGACAGGCAATAACTTGTTCTTC. The chain combines TRBV5-4 with TRBJ2-1; 7 bases agree with TRBD1. The CDR3 covers 14 residues. Germline V CDR1 and CDR2: SGHNT, YYREEE (reference sequence). Germline trimming cut 0 bases from V and 15 bases from J; bases unmatched to any gene: 12.

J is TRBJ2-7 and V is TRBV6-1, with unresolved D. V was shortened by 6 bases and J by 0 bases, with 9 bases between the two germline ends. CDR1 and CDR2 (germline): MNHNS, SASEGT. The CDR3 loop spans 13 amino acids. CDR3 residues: CASSTEISYEQYF. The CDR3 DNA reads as TGTGCCAGCAGCACAGAAATCTCCTACGAGCAGTACTTC.

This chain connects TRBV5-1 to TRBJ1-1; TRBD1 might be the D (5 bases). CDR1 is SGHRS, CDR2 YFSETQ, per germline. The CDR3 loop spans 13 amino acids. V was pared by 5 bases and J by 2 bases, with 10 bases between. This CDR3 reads CASRTGGNTEAFF. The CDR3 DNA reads TGCGCCAGCAGAACCGGGGGAAACACTGAAGCTTTCTTT.